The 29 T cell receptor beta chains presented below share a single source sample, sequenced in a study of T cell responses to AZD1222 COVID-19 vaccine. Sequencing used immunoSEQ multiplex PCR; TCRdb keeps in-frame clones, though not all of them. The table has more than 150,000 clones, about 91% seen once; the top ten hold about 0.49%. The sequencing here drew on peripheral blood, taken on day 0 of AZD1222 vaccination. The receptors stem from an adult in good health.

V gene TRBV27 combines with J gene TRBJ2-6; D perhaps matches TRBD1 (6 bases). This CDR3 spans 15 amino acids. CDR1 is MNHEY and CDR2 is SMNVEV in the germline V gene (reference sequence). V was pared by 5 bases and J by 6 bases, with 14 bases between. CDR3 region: CASSILQGQANVLTF. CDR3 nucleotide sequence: TGTGCCAGCAGTATCCTACAGGGTCAGGCCAACGTCCTGACTTTC.

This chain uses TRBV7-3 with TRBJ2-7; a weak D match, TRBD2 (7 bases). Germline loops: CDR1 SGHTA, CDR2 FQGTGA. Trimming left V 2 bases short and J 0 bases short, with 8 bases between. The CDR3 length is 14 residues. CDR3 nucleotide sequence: TGTGCCAGCAGCTTAGGGGGGGCCTCCTACGAGCAGTACTTC. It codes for CASSLGGASYEQYF.

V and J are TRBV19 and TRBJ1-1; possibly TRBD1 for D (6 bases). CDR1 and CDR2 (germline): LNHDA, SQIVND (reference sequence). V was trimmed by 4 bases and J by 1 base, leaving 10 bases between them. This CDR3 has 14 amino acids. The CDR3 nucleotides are TGTGCCAGTAGTAAGCAGGGGTGGAACACTGAAGCTTTCTTT. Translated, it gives CASSKQGWNTEAFF.

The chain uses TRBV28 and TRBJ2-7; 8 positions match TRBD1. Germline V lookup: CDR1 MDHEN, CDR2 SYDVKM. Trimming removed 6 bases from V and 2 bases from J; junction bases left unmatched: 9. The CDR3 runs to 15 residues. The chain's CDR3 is CASRGGQEKPYEQYF. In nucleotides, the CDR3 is TGTGCCAGCAGAGGGGGACAGGAGAAGCCCTACGAGCAGTACTTC.

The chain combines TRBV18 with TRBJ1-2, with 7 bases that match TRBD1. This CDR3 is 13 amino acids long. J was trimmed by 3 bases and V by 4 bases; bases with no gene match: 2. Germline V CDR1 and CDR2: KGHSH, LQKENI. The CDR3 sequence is CASSRTGDYGYTF. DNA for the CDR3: TGTGCCAGCTCACGTACAGGGGACTATGGCTACACCTTC.

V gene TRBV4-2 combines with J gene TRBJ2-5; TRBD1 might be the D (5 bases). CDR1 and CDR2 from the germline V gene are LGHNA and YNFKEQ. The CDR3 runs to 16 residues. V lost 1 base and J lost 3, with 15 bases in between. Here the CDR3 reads CASSQGLGQGKETQYF. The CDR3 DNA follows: TGTGCCAGCAGCCAAGGGTTAGGGCAGGGAAAAGAGACCCAGTACTTC.

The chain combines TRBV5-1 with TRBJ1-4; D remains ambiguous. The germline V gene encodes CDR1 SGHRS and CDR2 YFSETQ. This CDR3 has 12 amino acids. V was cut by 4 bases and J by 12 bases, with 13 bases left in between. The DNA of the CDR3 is TGCGCCAGCAGCCGTGACTCCTTTGAACTGTTTTTT. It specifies CASSRDSFELFF.

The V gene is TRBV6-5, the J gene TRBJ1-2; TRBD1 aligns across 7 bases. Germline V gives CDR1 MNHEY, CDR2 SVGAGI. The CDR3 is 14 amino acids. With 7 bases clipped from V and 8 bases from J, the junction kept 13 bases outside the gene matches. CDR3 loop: CASTESGRGQGYTF. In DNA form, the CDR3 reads TGTGCCAGCACCGAATCGGGAAGGGGGCAAGGCTACACCTTC.

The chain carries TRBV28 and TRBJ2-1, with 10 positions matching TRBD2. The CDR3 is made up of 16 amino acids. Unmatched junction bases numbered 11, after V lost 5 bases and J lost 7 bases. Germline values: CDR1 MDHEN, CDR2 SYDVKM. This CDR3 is CASSTVSGGARNEQFF. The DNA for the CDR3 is TGTGCCAGCAGTACCGTGAGCGGGGGGGCCAGAAATGAGCAGTTCTTC.

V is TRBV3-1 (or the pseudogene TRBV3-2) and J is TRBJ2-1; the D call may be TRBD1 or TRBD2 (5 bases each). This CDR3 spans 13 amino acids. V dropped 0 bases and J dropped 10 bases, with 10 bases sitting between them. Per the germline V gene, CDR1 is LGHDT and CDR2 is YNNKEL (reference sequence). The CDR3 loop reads CASSQDRDGEQFF. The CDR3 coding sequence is TGTGCCAGCAGCCAAGACCGGGACGGCGAGCAGTTCTTC.

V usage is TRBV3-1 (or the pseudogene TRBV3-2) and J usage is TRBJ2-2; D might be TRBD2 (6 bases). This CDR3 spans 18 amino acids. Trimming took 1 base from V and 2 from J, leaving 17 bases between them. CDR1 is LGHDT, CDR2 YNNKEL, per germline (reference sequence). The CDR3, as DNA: TGTGCCAGCAGCCAAGGGTCTACCGGGACTCGAAACACCGGGGAGCTGTTTTTT. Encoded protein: CASSQGSTGTRNTGELFF.

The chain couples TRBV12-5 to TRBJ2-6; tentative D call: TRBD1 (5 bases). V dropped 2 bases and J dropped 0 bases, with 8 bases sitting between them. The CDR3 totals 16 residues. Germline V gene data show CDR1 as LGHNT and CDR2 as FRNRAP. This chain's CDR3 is CASGLFTGSGANVLTF. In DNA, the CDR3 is TGTGCTAGTGGTTTGTTTACAGGCTCTGGGGCCAACGTCCTGACTTTC. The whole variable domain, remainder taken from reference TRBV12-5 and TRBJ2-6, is DARVTQTPRHKVTEMGQEVTMRCQPILGHNTVFWYRQTMMQGLELLAYFRNRAPLDDSGMPKDRFSAEMPDATLATLKIQPSEPRDSAVYFCASGLFTGSGANVLTFGAGSRLTVL.

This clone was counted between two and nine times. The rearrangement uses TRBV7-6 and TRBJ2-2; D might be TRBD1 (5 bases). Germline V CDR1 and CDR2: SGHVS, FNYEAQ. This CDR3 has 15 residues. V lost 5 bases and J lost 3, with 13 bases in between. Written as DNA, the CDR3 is TGTGCCAGCAGCCATACAGGAGCAGACACCGGGGAGCTGTTTTTT. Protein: CASSHTGADTGELFF.

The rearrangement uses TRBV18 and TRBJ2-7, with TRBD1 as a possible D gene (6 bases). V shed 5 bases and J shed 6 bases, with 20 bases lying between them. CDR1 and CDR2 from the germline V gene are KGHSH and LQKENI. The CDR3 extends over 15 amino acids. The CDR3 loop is CASSTNRDKSREQYF. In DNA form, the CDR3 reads TGTGCCAGCTCAACAAACCGGGACAAGTCGCGCGAGCAGTACTTC.

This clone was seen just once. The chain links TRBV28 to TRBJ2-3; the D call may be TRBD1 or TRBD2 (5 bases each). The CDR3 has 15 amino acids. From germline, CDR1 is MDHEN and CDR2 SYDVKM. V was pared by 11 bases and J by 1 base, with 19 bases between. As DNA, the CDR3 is TGTGCCGCAGGCCCTGGGGGTTTGGGCACAGATACGCAGTATTTT. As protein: CAAGPGGLGTDTQYF.

As DNA, the CDR3 is TGTGCCAGCAGTATACAGTCTTCGGACTCACCCCTCCACTTT. It encodes CASSIQSSDSPLHF. The V gene is TRBV28, the J gene TRBJ1-6; unclear D gene. The germline V gene encodes CDR1 MDHEN and CDR2 SYDVKM. This CDR3 is 14 amino acids long. V lost 5 bases to trimming and J lost 10 bases, with 15 bases between them.

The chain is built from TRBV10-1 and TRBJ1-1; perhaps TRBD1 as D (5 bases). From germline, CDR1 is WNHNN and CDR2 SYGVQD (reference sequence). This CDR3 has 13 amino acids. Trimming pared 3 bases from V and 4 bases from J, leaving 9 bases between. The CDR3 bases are TGCGCCAGCAGTGACAGGGAGGGCACTGAAGCTTTCTTT. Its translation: CASSDREGTEAFF.

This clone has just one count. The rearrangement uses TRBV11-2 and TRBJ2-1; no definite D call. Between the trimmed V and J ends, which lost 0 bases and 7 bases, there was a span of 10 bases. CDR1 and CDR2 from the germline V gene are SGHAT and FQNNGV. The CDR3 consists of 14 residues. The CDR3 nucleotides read TGTGCCAGCAGCTTAGACGGACGTAGGAATGAGCAGTTCTTC. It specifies CASSLDGRRNEQFF.

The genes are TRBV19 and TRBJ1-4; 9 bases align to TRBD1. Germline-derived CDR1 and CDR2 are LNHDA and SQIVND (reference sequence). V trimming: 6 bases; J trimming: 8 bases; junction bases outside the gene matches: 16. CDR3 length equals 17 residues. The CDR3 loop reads CASSLLSGQGFREKLFF. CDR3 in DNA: TGTGCCAGTAGCCTTCTCTCTGGACAGGGGTTTAGGGAAAAACTGTTTTTT. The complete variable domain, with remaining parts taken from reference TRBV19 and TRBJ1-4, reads DGGITQSPKYLFRKEGQNVTLSCEQNLNHDAMYWYRQDPGQGLRLIYYSQIVNDFQKGDIAEGYSVSREKKESFPLTVTSAQKNPTAFYLCASSLLSGQGFREKLFFGSGTQLSVL.

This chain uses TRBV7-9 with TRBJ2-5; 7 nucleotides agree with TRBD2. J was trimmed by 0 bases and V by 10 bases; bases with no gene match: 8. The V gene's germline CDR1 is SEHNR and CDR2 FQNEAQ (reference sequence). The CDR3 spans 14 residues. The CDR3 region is CATLGGMYQETQYF. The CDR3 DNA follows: TGTGCCACCTTGGGGGGGATGTACCAAGAGACCCAGTACTTC.

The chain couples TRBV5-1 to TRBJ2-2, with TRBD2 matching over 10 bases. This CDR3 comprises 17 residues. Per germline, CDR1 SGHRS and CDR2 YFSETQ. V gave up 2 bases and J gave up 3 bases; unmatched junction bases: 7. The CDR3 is CASSFDSGRRDTGELFF. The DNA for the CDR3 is TGCGCCAGCAGCTTTGATAGCGGGAGGAGGGACACCGGGGAGCTGTTTTTT.

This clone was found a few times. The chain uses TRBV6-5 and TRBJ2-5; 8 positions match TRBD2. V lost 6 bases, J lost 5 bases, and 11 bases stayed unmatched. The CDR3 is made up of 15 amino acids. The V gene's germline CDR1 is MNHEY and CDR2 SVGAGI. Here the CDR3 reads CASSPQAGADETQYF. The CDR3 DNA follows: TGTGCCAGCAGCCCCCAAGCGGGAGCGGATGAGACCCAGTACTTC.

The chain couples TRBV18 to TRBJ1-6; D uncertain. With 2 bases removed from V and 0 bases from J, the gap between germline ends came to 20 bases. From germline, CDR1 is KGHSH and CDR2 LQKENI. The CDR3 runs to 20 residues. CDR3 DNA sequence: TGTGCCAGCTCACCAATGCGCATAGATTTGGTCCTCTCCTATAATTCACCCCTCCACTTT. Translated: CASSPMRIDLVLSYNSPLHF.

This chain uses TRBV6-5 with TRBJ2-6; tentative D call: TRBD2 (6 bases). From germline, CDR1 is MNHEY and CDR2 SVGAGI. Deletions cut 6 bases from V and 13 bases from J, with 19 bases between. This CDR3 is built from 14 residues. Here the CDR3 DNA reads TGTGCCAGCAGCAGGGACTTCAACGTAAGGGTCCTGACTTTC. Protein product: CASSRDFNVRVLTF.

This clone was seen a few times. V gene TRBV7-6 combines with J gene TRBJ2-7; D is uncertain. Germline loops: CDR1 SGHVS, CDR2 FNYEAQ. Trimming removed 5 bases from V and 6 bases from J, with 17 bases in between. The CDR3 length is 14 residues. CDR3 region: CASSQTNSMGEQYF. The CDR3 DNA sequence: TGTGCCAGCAGCCAAACTAACAGCATGGGCGAGCAGTACTTC.

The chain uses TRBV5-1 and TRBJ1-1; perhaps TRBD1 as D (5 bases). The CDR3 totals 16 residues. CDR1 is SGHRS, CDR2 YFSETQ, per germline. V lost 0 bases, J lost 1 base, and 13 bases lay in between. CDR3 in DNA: TGCGCCAGCAGCTTGGAGGGCCGAGGGGAGAACACTGAAGCTTTCTTT. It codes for CASSLEGRGENTEAFF.

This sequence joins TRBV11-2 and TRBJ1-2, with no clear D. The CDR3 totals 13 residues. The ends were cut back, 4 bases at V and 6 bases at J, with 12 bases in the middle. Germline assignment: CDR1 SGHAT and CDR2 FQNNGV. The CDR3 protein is CASSSMGRNGYTF. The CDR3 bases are TGTGCCAGCAGCTCCATGGGCAGGAATGGCTACACCTTC.

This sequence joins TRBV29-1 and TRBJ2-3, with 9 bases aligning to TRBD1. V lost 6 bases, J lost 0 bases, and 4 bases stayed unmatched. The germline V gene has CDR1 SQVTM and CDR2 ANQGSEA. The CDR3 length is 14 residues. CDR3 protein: CSVAGTGSTDTQYF. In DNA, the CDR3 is TGCAGCGTGGCCGGGACAGGGAGCACAGATACGCAGTATTTT.

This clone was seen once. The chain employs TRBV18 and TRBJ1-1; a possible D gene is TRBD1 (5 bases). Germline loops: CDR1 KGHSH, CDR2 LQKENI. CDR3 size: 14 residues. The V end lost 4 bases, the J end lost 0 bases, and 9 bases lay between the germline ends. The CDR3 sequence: CASSHRILNTEAFF. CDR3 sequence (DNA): TGTGCCAGCTCACACAGGATACTGAACACTGAAGCTTTCTTT. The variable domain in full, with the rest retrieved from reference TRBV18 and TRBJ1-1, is NAGVMQNPRHLVRRRGQEARLRCSPMKGHSHVYWYRQLPEEGLKFMVYLQKENIIDESGMPKERFSAEFPKEGPSILRIQQVVRGDSAAYFCASSHRILNTEAFFGQGTRLTVV.